This note documents a single T cell receptor (beta chain) sequence. Its binding antigen is unknown. Within one base of it there is no much larger clone, and no base qualities were kept. The sample belongs to a study of HIV-infected patients and healthy controls (dated by TCRdb to about 2014). Library prep was done by 5' RACE. Sequencing used an Illumina MiSeq. TCRdb cleaned the public reads at Q25 with fastp, built clones with MiXCR and kept in-frame beta chains. A single entry per CDR3 protein holds the most common genes and DNA from its merged rows. The sample has 55,000 to 70,000 distinct CDR3 sequences on record, 15% to 20% of them singletons. The ten largest clones take up over 1.1% of the sample. From the germline V gene, CDR1 is MNHEY and CDR2 is SVGAGI. V gives up 0 bases and J gives up 1 base, and the segment between their germline ends measures 6 bases. The CDR3 numbers 14 residues from cysteine through phenylalanine. The entry retains the CDR3 DNA only, 42 bases that are in frame from base 1.

Sequences were obtained from CD4+ T cells from blood. The origin of this receptor is a human donor in good health. The chain joins TRBV6-5 to TRBJ1-1, with the identity of the D gene unclear. In nucleotides, the sequence is TGTGCCAGCAGTTACTCAGTCAAGAACACTGAAGCTTTCTTT. Translated, this is CASSYSVKNTEAFF.